The T cell receptor (beta chain) described here comes from a study of identical twins. This clonotype came up a few times. In germline, CDR1 is MNHEY, CDR2 SMNVEV (reference sequence). The V gene lost 5 bases and the J gene lost 5 bases, with 12 bases spanning the gap. The CDR3 consists of 13 residues. From the 5' RACE reads, TCRdb called clonotypes with MiXCR, one entry per CDR3 protein. The sample carries around 490,000 distinct CDR3 sequences, more than 20% recorded once. These data were likewise used in another study, on yellow fever vaccine responses in identical twins.

Sequences were obtained from CD4+ T cells sorted from blood. The genes are TRBV27 and TRBJ2-5; D not resolved. This receptor was taken from a woman younger than 30 in good health. The CDR3 protein is CASSPLWQETQYF. The CDR3 DNA reads TGTGCCAGCAGTCCACTATGGCAGGAGACCCAGTACTTC.